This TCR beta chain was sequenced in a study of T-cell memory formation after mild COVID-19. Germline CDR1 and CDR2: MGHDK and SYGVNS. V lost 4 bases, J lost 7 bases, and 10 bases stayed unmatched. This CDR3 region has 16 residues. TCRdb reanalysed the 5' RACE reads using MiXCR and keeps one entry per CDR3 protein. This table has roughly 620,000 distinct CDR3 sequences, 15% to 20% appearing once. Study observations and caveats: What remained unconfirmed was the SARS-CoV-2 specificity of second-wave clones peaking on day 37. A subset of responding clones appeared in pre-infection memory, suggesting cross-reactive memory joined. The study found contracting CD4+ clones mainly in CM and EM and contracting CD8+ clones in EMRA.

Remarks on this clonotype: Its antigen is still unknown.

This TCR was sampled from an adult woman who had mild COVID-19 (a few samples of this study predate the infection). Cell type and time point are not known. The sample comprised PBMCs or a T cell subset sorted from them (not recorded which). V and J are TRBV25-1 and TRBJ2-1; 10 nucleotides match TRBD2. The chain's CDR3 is CASSGLGAGGSNEQFF. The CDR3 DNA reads TGTGCCAGCAGTGGCCTAGGAGCGGGGGGGTCAAATGAGCAGTTCTTC. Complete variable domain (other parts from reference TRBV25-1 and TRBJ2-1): EADIYQTPRYLVIGTGKKITLECSQTMGHDKMYWYQQDPGMELHLIHYSYGVNSTEKGDLSSESTVSRIRTEHFPLTLESARPSHTSQYLCASSGLGAGGSNEQFFGPGTRLTVL.